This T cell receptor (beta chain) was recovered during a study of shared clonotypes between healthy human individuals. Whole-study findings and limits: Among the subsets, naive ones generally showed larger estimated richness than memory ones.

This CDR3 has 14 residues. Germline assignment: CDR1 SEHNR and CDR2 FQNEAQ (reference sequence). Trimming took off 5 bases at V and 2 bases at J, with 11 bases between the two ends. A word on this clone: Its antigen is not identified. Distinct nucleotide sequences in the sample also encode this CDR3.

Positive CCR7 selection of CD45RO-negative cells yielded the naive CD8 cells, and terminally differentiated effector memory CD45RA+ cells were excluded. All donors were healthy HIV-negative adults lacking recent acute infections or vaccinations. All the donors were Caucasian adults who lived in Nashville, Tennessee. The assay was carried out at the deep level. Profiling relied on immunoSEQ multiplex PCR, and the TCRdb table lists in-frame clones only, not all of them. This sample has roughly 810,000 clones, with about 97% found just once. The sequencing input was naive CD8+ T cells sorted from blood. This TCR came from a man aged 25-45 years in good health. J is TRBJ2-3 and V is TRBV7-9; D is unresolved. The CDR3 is CASSPPTSTDTQYF. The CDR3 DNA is TGTGCCAGCAGCCCACCCACCTCCACAGATACGCAGTATTTT.